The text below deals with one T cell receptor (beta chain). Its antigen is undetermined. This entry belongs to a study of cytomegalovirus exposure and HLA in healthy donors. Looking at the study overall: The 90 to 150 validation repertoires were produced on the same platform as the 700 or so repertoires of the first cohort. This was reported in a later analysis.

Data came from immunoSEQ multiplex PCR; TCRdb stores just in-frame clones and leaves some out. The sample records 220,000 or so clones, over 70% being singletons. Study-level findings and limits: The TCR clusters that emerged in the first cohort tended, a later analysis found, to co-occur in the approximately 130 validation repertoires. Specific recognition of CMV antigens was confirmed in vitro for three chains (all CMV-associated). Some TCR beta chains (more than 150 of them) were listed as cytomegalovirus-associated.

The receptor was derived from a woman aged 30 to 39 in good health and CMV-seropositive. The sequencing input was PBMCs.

CDR3 protein: CASSGTGDTGELFF. Here the CDR3 DNA reads TGTGCCAGCAGTGGGACAGGGGACACCGGGGAGCTGTTTTTT. This chain uses TRBV9 with TRBJ2-2; 10 bases are shared with TRBD1. CDR1 and CDR2 (germline): SGDLS, YYNGEE. V was pared by 5 bases and J by 3 bases, with 1 base of the junction left unmatched. This CDR3 spans 14 amino acids.